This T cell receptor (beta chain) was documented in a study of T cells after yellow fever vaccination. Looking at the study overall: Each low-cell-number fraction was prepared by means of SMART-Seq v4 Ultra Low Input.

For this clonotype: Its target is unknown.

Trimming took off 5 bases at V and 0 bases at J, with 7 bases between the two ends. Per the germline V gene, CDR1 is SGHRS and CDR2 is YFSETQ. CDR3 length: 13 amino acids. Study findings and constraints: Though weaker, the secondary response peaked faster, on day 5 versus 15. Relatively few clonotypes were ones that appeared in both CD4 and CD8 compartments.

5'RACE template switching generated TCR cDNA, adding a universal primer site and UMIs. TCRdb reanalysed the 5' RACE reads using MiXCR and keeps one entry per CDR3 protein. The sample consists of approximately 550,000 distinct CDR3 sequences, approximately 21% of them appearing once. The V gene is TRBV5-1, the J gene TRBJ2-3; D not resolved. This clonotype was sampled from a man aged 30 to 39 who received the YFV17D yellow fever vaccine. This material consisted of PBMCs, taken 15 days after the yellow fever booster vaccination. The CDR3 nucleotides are TGCGCCAGCAGAGATGGTAGCACAGATACGCAGTATTTT. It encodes CASRDGSTDTQYF.